The clone carrying this TCR beta chain was observed once. The entry originates in a study of shared clonotypes between healthy human individuals. The overall study: CD4 naive cells filled three plates per donor, CD4 memory three, CD8 naive two and CD8 memory one.

Sequencing used immunoSEQ multiplex PCR; TCRdb keeps in-frame clones, though not all of them. The repertoire holds hundreds of thousands of clones, with about three quarters as singletons. With 6 bases clipped from V and 7 bases from J, the junction kept 9 bases outside the gene matches. Germline CDR1 MNHEY, CDR2 SMNVEV (reference sequence). There are 15 residues in the CDR3. The chain recombines TRBV27 with TRBJ2-1; 10 bases are a match to TRBD2. Source material: memory CD4+ T cells sorted from blood. Indicated subset: CD45RA-negative fraction. The receptor was derived from a woman aged 30 to 39 in good health. CDR3 DNA sequence: TGTGCCAGCAGCCCTGTGTCACTAGCGGGAAATGAGCAGTTCTTC. Translating it yields CASSPVSLAGNEQFF.